This T cell receptor (beta chain) stems from a study of OX40 agonist ivuxolimab in advanced cancers. As for this clone: Its cognate antigen is unknown.

The repertoire was sequenced with immunoSEQ multiplex PCR; TCRdb's copy has only in-frame clones and lacks some. The sample gives some 30,000 clones, roughly nine tenths of which show up once; more than 0.8% is in the top ten. The CDR3 loop spans 15 amino acids. Trimming at V came to 2 bases and at J to 3 bases, leaving 3 bases not matched to a gene. Germline V lookup: CDR1 KGHSH, CDR2 LQKENI. General study results and limits: Some nonresponders also had low normalized T-cell clonal expansion.

The sequencing here drew on CD4+ or CD8+ T cells sorted from blood, taken in a trial of the OX40 agonist ivuxolimab. The sequence was obtained from an adult with an advanced solid tumor such as melanoma, head and neck, liver or kidney cancer. This chain joins TRBV18 and TRBJ2-7, with 11 bases fitting TRBD1. CDR3 residues: CASSPKDRGLYEQYF. As DNA, the CDR3 is TGTGCCAGCTCACCAAAGGACAGGGGGCTCTACGAGCAGTACTTC.